These 19 T cell receptor beta chains were all obtained from the same sample, sequenced in a study of blood T cell repertoires in COVID-19. Only in-frame clones appear in the TCRdb table, and some are missing; sequencing was by immunoSEQ multiplex PCR. This table holds 140,000 to 150,000 clones, 88% found once. The specimen was PBMCs or T cells enriched from blood (not recorded which). The receptors here all came from a woman aged 25 to 39 with acute COVID-19.

This clone was seen only once. J is TRBJ2-1 and V is TRBV19, with D possibly TRBD2 on 7 matching bases. Between the trimmed V and J ends, which lost 1 base and 7 bases, there was a span of 11 bases. This CDR3 region has 14 residues. Per the germline V gene, CDR1 is LNHDA and CDR2 is SQIVND (reference sequence). The CDR3 sequence is CASSIGTRGNEQFF. CDR3 bases: TGTGCCAGTAGTATAGGGACTAGGGGGAATGAGCAGTTCTTC.

This chain links TRBV24-1 with TRBJ1-6; unclear D gene. The CDR3 consists of 12 residues. The ends were cut back, 3 bases at V and 12 bases at J, with 8 bases in the middle. CDR1 is KGHDR and CDR2 is SFDVKD in the germline V gene. The CDR3 DNA sequence: TGTGCCACCAGTGATCTCCTCGGACCCCTCCACTTT. Translation gives CATSDLLGPLHF.

This chain connects TRBV11-2 to TRBJ1-2; tentative D call: TRBD1 (6 bases). The CDR3 runs 13 residues. CDR1 is SGHAT, CDR2 FQNNGV, per germline. With 1 base removed from V and 7 bases from J, the gap between germline ends came to 10 bases. CDR3: CASSLAMGAGYTF. The CDR3 coding sequence is TGTGCCAGCAGCTTAGCGATGGGGGCTGGCTACACCTTC.

The chain links TRBV27 to TRBJ2-7, with D perhaps matching TRBD1 (5 bases). The germline V and J ends were trimmed by 6 bases and 0 bases, with 15 bases remaining between them. CDR3 length: 15 residues. Germline CDR1 and CDR2: MNHEY and SMNVEV (reference sequence). The CDR3 DNA sequence: TGTGCCAGCAGCCTAAGGCGCCAGGGCTCCTACGAGCAGTACTTC. This codes for CASSLRRQGSYEQYF.

The chain carries TRBV28 and TRBJ2-7; tentative D call: TRBD1 (5 bases). In germline, CDR1 is MDHEN, CDR2 SYDVKM. The V and J ends lost 3 bases and 5 bases respectively, with 14 bases between them. CDR3 length: 14 amino acids. The CDR3 nucleotides read TGTGCCAGCAGTTTTCAGGGAACGTCCCACGAGCAGTACTTC. Translation: CASSFQGTSHEQYF.

The chain couples TRBV4-2 to TRBJ2-7; 7 bases map to TRBD2. V lost 0 bases and J lost 0; bases outside the gene matches: 8. Germline V CDR1 and CDR2: LGHNA, YNFKEQ. This CDR3 is built from 17 residues. This CDR3 is CASSQDLADYSSYEQYF. CDR3 DNA: TGTGCCAGCAGCCAAGACCTAGCGGACTATAGCTCCTACGAGCAGTACTTC.

The chain recombines TRBV27 with TRBJ2-7; 10 bases map to TRBD1. Germline CDR1 reads MNHEY; CDR2 reads SMNVEV (reference sequence). V lost 5 bases, J lost 0 bases, and 4 bases stayed unmatched. CDR3 length: 15 amino acids. The chain's CDR3 is CASSLWTGGSYEQYF. The CDR3 DNA reads as TGTGCCAGCAGTCTCTGGACAGGGGGCTCCTACGAGCAGTACTTC.

The chain recombines TRBV24-1 with TRBJ2-3; 10 bases agree with TRBD1. Germline-derived CDR1 and CDR2 are KGHDR and SFDVKD. There are 17 residues in the CDR3. Germline trimming cut 1 base from V and 1 base from J; bases unmatched to any gene: 4. CDR3: CATSDLTGTGGTDTQYF. The CDR3 region has the DNA TGTGCCACCAGTGATTTAACAGGGACAGGGGGCACAGATACGCAGTATTTT.

The rearrangement links TRBV18 to TRBJ2-5; 8 bases align to TRBD1. Germline CDR1 is KGHSH and CDR2 is LQKENI. The CDR3 has 15 residues. With V trimmed by 3 bases and J by 4 bases, 7 bases remained unmatched. CDR3 coding DNA: TGTGCCAGCTCACCTAGGGCGGGACAGGCAGAGACCCAGTACTTC. Translation: CASSPRAGQAETQYF.

The chain recombines TRBV9 with TRBJ2-2; D is perhaps TRBD1 (5 bases). There are 15 residues in the CDR3. Per the germline V gene, CDR1 is SGDLS and CDR2 is YYNGEE. Trimming pared 0 bases from V and 6 bases from J, leaving 12 bases between. CDR3 sequence: CASSVAQGGAGELFF. DNA of the CDR3: TGTGCCAGCAGCGTAGCCCAGGGTGGGGCCGGGGAGCTGTTTTTT.

This sequence joins TRBV4-2 and TRBJ2-7; D might be TRBD2 (6 bases). The CDR3 runs 14 residues. Germline loops: CDR1 LGHNA, CDR2 YNFKEQ. V lost 3 bases to trimming and J lost 3 bases, with 12 bases between them. DNA for the CDR3: TGTGCCAGCAGCCAGACTAGTCAGGGCTACGAGCAGTACTTC. Its translation: CASSQTSQGYEQYF.

Only one count was recorded for this clone. This chain uses TRBV10-3 with TRBJ2-2, with 7 nucleotides matching TRBD1. J lost 4 bases, V lost 9 bases, and 8 bases had no gene match. CDR1 ENHRY and CDR2 SYGVKD come from the germline V gene. The CDR3 is 14 residues long. This CDR3 is CAIRQGPSTGELFF. The CDR3 DNA sequence: TGTGCCATTCGACAGGGACCGAGCACCGGGGAGCTGTTTTTT.

This clone was picked up one time. The gene calls are TRBV28 and TRBJ2-1; D is possibly TRBD1 (6 bases). The V gene's germline CDR1 is MDHEN and CDR2 SYDVKM. The CDR3 runs to 14 residues. V was pared by 3 bases and J by 1 base, with 7 bases between. CDR3 in amino acids: CASSLQGSYNEQFF. DNA for the CDR3: TGTGCCAGCAGTTTGCAGGGGTCCTACAATGAGCAGTTCTTC. Complete variable domain (other parts from reference TRBV28 and TRBJ2-1): DVKVTQSSRYLVKRTGEKVFLECVQDMDHENMFWYRQDPGLGLRLIYFSYDVKMKEKGDIPEGYSVSREKKERFSLILESASTNQTSMYLCASSLQGSYNEQFFGPGTRLTVL.

This clone was seen once. This chain uses TRBV30 with TRBJ2-7; 14 bases map to TRBD2. The germline CDR1 and CDR2 sequences are GTSNPN and SVGIG (reference sequence). The CDR3 is 18 residues long. Trimming removed 1 base from V and 5 bases from J; junction bases left unmatched: 13. The CDR3, as DNA: TGTGCCTGGAGTGGGGGACTAGCGGGAGAGGAGTTTGTGGACGAGCAGTACTTC. Protein sequence: CAWSGGLAGEEFVDEQYF.

V gene TRBV5-4 combines with J gene TRBJ2-7; TRBD1 matches 9 bases. Germline V gives CDR1 SGHNT, CDR2 YYREEE (reference sequence). Trimming cost V 4 bases and J 3 bases; bases outside gene matches: 8. The CDR3 totals 15 residues. The CDR3 sequence: CASSGPGQGNYEQYF. CDR3 sequence (DNA): TGTGCCAGCAGCGGGCCGGGACAGGGTAACTACGAGCAGTACTTC.

The chain joins TRBV28 to TRBJ2-1; no firm D call. The CDR3 sequence is 12 residues long. The V end was cut by 8 bases, the J end by 7 bases, with 12 bases between. The germline V gene has CDR1 MDHEN and CDR2 SYDVKM. CDR3 coding DNA: TGTGCCAGCTGTTCGTCAGAAAATGAGCAGTTCTTC. Its protein product is CASCSSENEQFF.

The chain combines TRBV3-1 (or the pseudogene TRBV3-2) with TRBJ1-3; no clear D gene. Germline CDR1 reads LGHDT; CDR2 reads YNNKEL (reference sequence). The CDR3 sequence is 16 residues long. The ends were cut back, 3 bases at V and 0 bases at J, with 12 bases in the middle. CDR3 residues: CASSQFYSRSGNTIYF. The DNA for the CDR3 is TGTGCCAGCAGCCAGTTCTACAGCCGCTCTGGAAACACCATATATTTT.

The rearrangement uses TRBV27 and TRBJ2-2; D gene uncertain. The CDR3 runs to 14 residues. V shed 5 bases and J shed 5 bases, with 12 bases lying between them. Per the germline V gene, CDR1 is MNHEY and CDR2 is SMNVEV (reference sequence). The CDR3 sequence: CASSPPLSTGELFF. The DNA for the CDR3 is TGTGCCAGCAGTCCTCCCCTCTCGACCGGGGAGCTGTTTTTT.

This rearrangement joins TRBV24-1 to TRBJ2-1; TRBD2 aligns across 7 bases. Germline V gene lookup returns CDR1 KGHDR and CDR2 SFDVKD. Unmatched junction bases numbered 10, after V lost 3 bases and J lost 6 bases. The CDR3 totals 16 residues. The CDR3 loop is CATSDPGREFPNEQFF. For the CDR3, the DNA is TGTGCCACCAGTGATCCGGGGCGGGAGTTCCCCAATGAGCAGTTCTTC.